The entry below describes one T cell receptor (beta chain). These data originate in a study of blood T cell repertoires in COVID-19. Study context: PBMCs, B-cell-depleted T cells, or T cells provided the cDNA or gDNA that made up the material.

This CDR3 contains 15 residues. V lost 3 bases, J lost 4 bases, and 15 bases lay in between. Germline CDR1 is MDHEN and CDR2 is SYDVKM. The data were produced by immunoSEQ multiplex PCR, yet TCRdb's version contains in-frame clones alone and is incomplete. Of a few hundred thousand clones in the sample, under 90% were seen once. The clonotype was recovered from a woman younger than 30 with acute or convalescent COVID-19. V is TRBV28 and J is TRBJ1-1; D might be TRBD1 (5 bases). The sample consisted of peripheral blood. CDR3 in DNA: TGTGCCAGCAGTTTCACCAGGGTTTTGAGCACTGAAGCTTTCTTT. This translates into CASSFTRVLSTEAFF.